Listed below are T cell receptor beta chains from one sample, sequenced in a study of T cell repertoires in cytomegalovirus infection. TCRdb re-called the reads with MiXCR, one entry per CDR3 protein. The sample lists about 320,000 distinct CDR3 sequences, around a tenth occurring once. Sequenced input: PBMCs. These receptors all stem from a human donor in good health (CMV status not recorded). Some clones in this sample may be carry-over from other donors' samples. The conserved cysteine and the conserved F or W are not part of the CDR3 here. The order of the fields is V gene, J gene, CDR3 protein.

V gene: TRBV28; J gene: TRBJ1-1; CDR3 protein: ASTPLTGLGDTEAF
V gene: TRBV7-2; J gene: TRBJ2-4; CDR3 protein: ASSPGTSGGGIQY
V gene: TRBV7-2; J gene: TRBJ2-3; CDR3 protein: ASSSTGGGNTQY
V gene: TRBV12-3/TRBV12-4; J gene: TRBJ2-2; CDR3 protein: ASTFYRGYTGELF
V gene: TRBV6-2/TRBV6-3; J gene: TRBJ2-7; CDR3 protein: ASSPLAGGPKSNPLEEQY
V gene: TRBV7-2; J gene: TRBJ2-7; CDR3 protein: ASSLKRDYEQY
V gene: TRBV6-6; J gene: TRBJ2-7; CDR3 protein: ASTMTSGGARGEQY
V gene: TRBV7-2; J gene: TRBJ2-3; CDR3 protein: ASSLGSGGVATDTQY
V gene: TRBV7-2; J gene: TRBJ1-5; CDR3 protein: ASSFRQGDPTNQPQH
V gene: TRBV7-6; J gene: TRBJ2-7; CDR3 protein: ASSQARAAYEQY
V gene: TRBV2; J gene: TRBJ2-1; CDR3 protein: ASSETGVALEQF
V gene: TRBV12-3/TRBV12-4; J gene: TRBJ1-5; CDR3 protein: ASSLRQSNQPQH
V gene: TRBV7-2; J gene: TRBJ1-2; CDR3 protein: ASSLQTAINYGYT
V gene: TRBV20-1; J gene: TRBJ1-5; CDR3 protein: SASQGGPDQPQH
V gene: TRBV10-3; J gene: TRBJ1-1; CDR3 protein: AISESIQPGRNTEAF
V gene: TRBV7-2; J gene: TRBJ2-7; CDR3 protein: ASSLQGSEQY
V gene: TRBV12-3/TRBV12-4; J gene: TRBJ2-7; CDR3 protein: ASSFTPNAWTGYEQY
V gene: TRBV6-5; J gene: TRBJ1-4; CDR3 protein: ASSYSARGEKLF
V gene: TRBV27; J gene: TRBJ1-1; CDR3 protein: ASSFLLDGTEAF
V gene: TRBV20-1; J gene: TRBJ1-4; CDR3 protein: SATGRAEKLF
V gene: TRBV7-6; J gene: TRBJ2-7; CDR3 protein: ASSLRASGSTYEQY
V gene: TRBV10-3; J gene: TRBJ1-1; CDR3 protein: AISPTGRDTEAF
V gene: TRBV18; J gene: TRBJ2-1; CDR3 protein: ASSPNILSSYNEQF
V gene: TRBV3-1; J gene: TRBJ1-1; CDR3 protein: ASSQWAGTLAF
V gene: TRBV2; J gene: TRBJ1-5; CDR3 protein: ASSGGRVSNQPQH
V gene: TRBV10-3; J gene: TRBJ1-1; CDR3 protein: AIRTDAGSAEAF
V gene: TRBV29-1; J gene: TRBJ2-3; CDR3 protein: SAPTGGMADTQY
V gene: TRBV6-2/TRBV6-3; J gene: TRBJ2-7; CDR3 protein: ASSYMGLGGNYEQY
V gene: TRBV7-2; J gene: TRBJ2-7; CDR3 protein: ASSSIFRGWDEQY
V gene: TRBV12-3/TRBV12-4; J gene: TRBJ2-4; CDR3 protein: ASWEWGNIQY
V gene: TRBV7-2; J gene: TRBJ2-7; CDR3 protein: ASSNPSQGTYEQY